Listed below are T cell receptor beta chains from one sample, sequenced in a study of OX40 agonist ivuxolimab in advanced cancers. Only in-frame clones appear in the TCRdb table, and some are missing; sequencing was by immunoSEQ multiplex PCR. This table holds tens of thousands of clones, 81% found once. Sequences were derived from CD4+ or CD8+ T cells sorted from blood, sampled in a trial of the OX40 agonist ivuxolimab. Receptors were obtained from an adult with an advanced solid tumor such as melanoma, head and neck, liver or kidney cancer. The CDR3 runs from the conserved cysteine through the conserved F or W. A D gene is named only where the DNA matches it firmly. Size is stated for part of the rows, as once, few or many counts, or as a class when the clone is expanded.

j_call: TRBJ2-2; clone_size: .; v_call: TRBV5-1; d_call: .; cdr3_aa: CASSPGIGRSNTGELFF; cdr3_nt: TGCGCCAGCAGCCCGGGAATTGGGAGATCGAACACCGGGGAGCTGTTTTTT
j_call: TRBJ1-5; clone_size: .; v_call: TRBV5-1; d_call: .; cdr3_aa: CASSLGGSNQPQHF; cdr3_nt: TGCGCCAGCAGCTTGGGGGGTAGCAATCAGCCCCAGCATTTT
j_call: TRBJ2-7; clone_size: .; v_call: TRBV29-1; d_call: .; cdr3_aa: CSVEEVGGYEQYF; cdr3_nt: TGCAGCGTTGAAGAGGTAGGGGGCTACGAGCAGTACTTC
j_call: TRBJ1-2; clone_size: once; v_call: TRBV21-1; d_call: .; cdr3_aa: CASSKAHRVAGYGYTF; cdr3_nt: TGTGCCAGCAGCAAAGCTCATCGGGTGGCGGGCTATGGCTACACCTTC
j_call: TRBJ1-3; clone_size: once; v_call: TRBV29-1; d_call: .; cdr3_aa: CSVVPTLGNTIYF; cdr3_nt: TGCAGCGTTGTGCCGACACTAGGAAACACCATATATTTT
j_call: TRBJ1-1; clone_size: once; v_call: TRBV9; d_call: .; cdr3_aa: CASSLGPATGGTEAFF; cdr3_nt: TGTGCCAGCAGCCTAGGACCTGCTACGGGGGGCACTGAAGCTTTCTTT
j_call: TRBJ2-2; clone_size: .; v_call: TRBV5-1; d_call: .; cdr3_aa: CASSPGRAGGELFF; cdr3_nt: TGCGCCAGCAGCCCAGGAAGGGCCGGCGGGGAGCTGTTTTTT
j_call: TRBJ1-2; clone_size: .; v_call: TRBV4-2; d_call: .; cdr3_aa: CASSQGPQGVNYGYTF; cdr3_nt: TGTGCCAGCAGCCAAGGCCCGCAGGGAGTTAACTATGGCTACACCTTC
j_call: TRBJ1-5; clone_size: .; v_call: TRBV2; d_call: .; cdr3_aa: CASNRDELQPQHF; cdr3_nt: TGTGCCAGCAATCGTGACGAACTTCAGCCCCAGCATTTT
j_call: TRBJ2-3; clone_size: .; v_call: TRBV6-1; d_call: .; cdr3_aa: CASSIQDYGDTQYF; cdr3_nt: TGTGCCAGCAGTATACAGGACTATGGAGATACGCAGTATTTT
j_call: TRBJ1-4; clone_size: once; v_call: TRBV4-3; d_call: TRBD1; cdr3_aa: CASSYGTGRPNEKLFF; cdr3_nt: TGCGCCAGCAGCTACGGGACAGGCCGGCCGAATGAAAAACTGTTTTTT
j_call: TRBJ1-3; clone_size: .; v_call: TRBV12-5; d_call: .; cdr3_aa: CASAPVGNTIYF; cdr3_nt: TGTGCTAGTGCCCCGGTTGGGAACACCATATATTTT
j_call: TRBJ1-2; clone_size: .; v_call: TRBV5-6; d_call: .; cdr3_aa: CASSLGRAYGYTF; cdr3_nt: TGTGCCAGCAGCTTGGGCAGGGCCTATGGCTACACCTTC
j_call: TRBJ2-5; clone_size: once; v_call: TRBV29-1; d_call: .; cdr3_aa: CSVEGGGRGETQYF; cdr3_nt: TGCAGCGTTGAGGGAGGGGGAAGAGGAGAGACCCAGTACTTC
j_call: TRBJ1-5; clone_size: .; v_call: TRBV4-2; d_call: .; cdr3_aa: CASSRKGGYGNQPQHF; cdr3_nt: TGTGCCAGCAGCCGAAAGGGAGGTTATGGCAATCAGCCCCAGCATTTT
j_call: TRBJ2-7; clone_size: .; v_call: TRBV5-1; d_call: TRBD1; cdr3_aa: CASTIGGAPYEQYF; cdr3_nt: TGCGCCAGCACCATAGGGGGCGCGCCCTACGAGCAGTACTTC
j_call: TRBJ1-4; clone_size: .; v_call: TRBV10-2; d_call: TRBD1; cdr3_aa: CASIDRGEGKLFF; cdr3_nt: TGCGCCAGCATTGACAGGGGAGAGGGAAAACTGTTTTTT
j_call: TRBJ1-1; clone_size: .; v_call: TRBV6-1; d_call: .; cdr3_aa: CASSVGGQNTEAFF; cdr3_nt: TGTGCCAGCAGTGTTGGGGGGCAGAACACTGAAGCTTTCTTT
j_call: TRBJ1-5; clone_size: .; v_call: TRBV5-6; d_call: .; cdr3_aa: CASSLTPRGQPQHF; cdr3_nt: TGTGCCAGCAGCTTGACCCCAAGGGGTCAGCCCCAGCATTTT
j_call: TRBJ2-5; clone_size: .; v_call: TRBV2; d_call: .; cdr3_aa: CASSTTRAAQETQYF; cdr3_nt: TGTGCCAGCAGTACGACAAGGGCGGCCCAAGAGACCCAGTACTTC
j_call: TRBJ1-2; clone_size: .; v_call: TRBV28; d_call: .; cdr3_aa: CASRRRTANYGYTF; cdr3_nt: TGTGCCAGCAGAAGAAGGACGGCTAACTATGGCTACACCTTC
j_call: TRBJ2-5; clone_size: .; v_call: TRBV5-4; d_call: .; cdr3_aa: CASSLVGQKETQYF; cdr3_nt: TGTGCCAGCAGCTTAGTAGGGCAAAAAGAGACCCAGTACTTC